What follows describes a single T cell receptor (beta chain). This sample was taken from a study of technical replicates of blood from several donors. Germline CDR1 and CDR2: MGHRA and YSYEKL. The CDR3 totals 15 residues. J lost 9 bases, V lost 5 bases, and 7 bases had no gene match. The method was immunoSEQ multiplex PCR; TCRdb's version includes in-frame clones alone and lacks a portion of them. The table has about 85,000 clones, around 94% seen once. Specimen: T cells isolated from PBMCs. The chain is built from TRBV4-1 and TRBJ1-6; 10 nucleotides align to TRBD1. This TCR derives from a human donor in good health. The chain's CDR3 is CASSNGQGVGSPLHF. In nucleotides, the CDR3 is TGCGCCAGCAGCAACGGACAGGGGGTTGGTTCACCCCTCCACTTT.